This TCR beta chain appears in the sequencing data of a study of human T cells and chemical hapten exposure. Study summary: Per-sample TCR yield variation was attributed mainly to small pooled library volume differences.

Time point defined: pre-sensitization, week 0. Stated treatment: therapeutic diphenylcyclopropenone sensitization with weekly scalp DPC. Extraction of total RNA was performed on unfractionated whole blood. This clonotype was seen a few times. Its antigen remains unidentified. The library attached unique molecular identifiers to individual cDNA molecules. TCRdb re-called the RACE reads with MiXCR, one entry per CDR3 protein. The sample includes approximately 50,000 distinct CDR3 sequences, about 9.6% seen only once; the top ten take roughly 9%. The germline gives CDR1 SNHLY, CDR2 FYNNEI. The CDR3 length is 13 residues. V was shortened by 6 bases and J by 3 bases, with 9 bases between the two germline ends. Findings and limits, study-wide: High-frequency TCRs, those above 1 in 1000, stayed the same after DPC sensitization.

The source of this sequence is a woman between 25 and 40 years old with alopecia areata. Some clones in this sample may be carry-over from other donors' samples. The chain combines TRBV2 with TRBJ2-1; D ambiguous. The source material was whole blood, sampled in connection with sensitization to the hapten diphenylcyclopropenone (DPC). CDR3 region: CASREVGYNEQFF. As DNA, the CDR3 is TGTGCCAGCAGAGAGGTGGGCTACAATGAGCAGTTCTTC.